This is a list of T cell receptor beta chains from one sample in a study of T cell responses to AZD1222 COVID-19 vaccine. Produced via immunoSEQ multiplex PCR; TCRdb's table is partial and in-frame only. The sample has 45,000 to 55,000 clones, 65% to 80% seen once; the top ten hold 20% to 25%. This specimen was peripheral blood, taken on day 0 of MenACWY control vaccination. Every receptor here comes from an adult in good health. Both conserved end residues are part of each CDR3. The order of the fields is D gene, J gene, V gene, clone size, CDR3 DNA, CDR3 protein. A D gene is named only where the DNA matches it firmly. The size entry is marked missing in some rows and otherwise reads once, few, many or a size class.

D gene: -
J gene: TRBJ1-1
V gene: TRBV5-4
clone size: -
CDR3 DNA: TGTGCCAGCAGCACTAACTCAGGGAGAGGTACTGAAGCTTTCTTT
CDR3 protein: CASSTNSGRGTEAFF

D gene: TRBD1
J gene: TRBJ1-2
V gene: TRBV3-1/TRBV3-2
clone size: -
CDR3 DNA: TGTGCCAGCAGAGGCGGGACAGGGGTAGGAGGCTACACCTTC
CDR3 protein: CASRGGTGVGGYTF

D gene: -
J gene: TRBJ2-5
V gene: TRBV14
clone size: -
CDR3 DNA: TGTGCCAGCACGCATAGTAATCAAGAGACCCAGTACTTC
CDR3 protein: CASTHSNQETQYF

D gene: -
J gene: TRBJ1-3
V gene: TRBV30
clone size: -
CDR3 DNA: TGTGCCTCCCCCTCTGGAAACACCATATATTTT
CDR3 protein: CASPSGNTIYF

D gene: TRBD1
J gene: TRBJ2-3
V gene: TRBV24-1
clone size: -
CDR3 DNA: TGTGCCACCAGTGATGATCTCGGGACAGGGAGGACAGATACGCAGTATTTT
CDR3 protein: CATSDDLGTGRTDTQYF

D gene: -
J gene: TRBJ2-3
V gene: TRBV5-1
clone size: -
CDR3 DNA: TGCGCCAGCAGCCCGGCCCGGCTAGTCGTAGATACGCAGTATTTT
CDR3 protein: CASSPARLVVDTQYF

D gene: TRBD2
J gene: TRBJ2-2
V gene: TRBV18
clone size: -
CDR3 DNA: TGTGCCAGCTCACCACGACGCGAAGCGGGGGGCAGACCCGGGGAGCTGTTTTTT
CDR3 protein: CASSPRREAGGRPGELFF

D gene: TRBD1
J gene: TRBJ1-6
V gene: TRBV12-3/TRBV12-4
clone size: -
CDR3 DNA: TGTGCCACCACGACAGGGACTTCACCCCTCCACTTT
CDR3 protein: CATTTGTSPLHF

D gene: -
J gene: TRBJ1-4
V gene: TRBV10-3
clone size: -
CDR3 DNA: TGTGCCATCAGTCAGCGGGTTAATGAAAAACTGTTTTTT
CDR3 protein: CAISQRVNEKLFF

D gene: TRBD2
J gene: TRBJ2-7
V gene: TRBV9
clone size: few
CDR3 DNA: TGTGCCAGCAGCGGGACTAGCGACTACGAGCAGTACTTC
CDR3 protein: CASSGTSDYEQYF

D gene: TRBD1
J gene: TRBJ1-1
V gene: TRBV12-3/TRBV12-4
clone size: -
CDR3 DNA: TGTGCCAGCAGTAGAGGGACAGCAGGTGAAGCTTTCTTT
CDR3 protein: CASSRGTAGEAFF

D gene: -
J gene: TRBJ2-4
V gene: TRBV5-1
clone size: -
CDR3 DNA: TGCGCCAGCAGCTTGGTCTCAGGGGGGGCAGTCCAGGCCAAAAACATTCAGTACTTC
CDR3 protein: CASSLVSGGAVQAKNIQYF

D gene: -
J gene: TRBJ1-4
V gene: TRBV30
clone size: -
CDR3 DNA: TGTGCCTGGAGTGTATGGGGGGCGGTGGGAAAACTGTTTTTT
CDR3 protein: CAWSVWGAVGKLFF

D gene: -
J gene: TRBJ1-6
V gene: TRBV2
clone size: -
CDR3 DNA: TGTGCCAGCAGTGAATGGCAATCACCCCTCCACTTT
CDR3 protein: CASSEWQSPLHF

D gene: -
J gene: TRBJ2-3
V gene: TRBV4-1
clone size: once
CDR3 DNA: TGCGCCAGCAGACAAATGAGCTCAGATACGCAGTATTTT
CDR3 protein: CASRQMSSDTQYF